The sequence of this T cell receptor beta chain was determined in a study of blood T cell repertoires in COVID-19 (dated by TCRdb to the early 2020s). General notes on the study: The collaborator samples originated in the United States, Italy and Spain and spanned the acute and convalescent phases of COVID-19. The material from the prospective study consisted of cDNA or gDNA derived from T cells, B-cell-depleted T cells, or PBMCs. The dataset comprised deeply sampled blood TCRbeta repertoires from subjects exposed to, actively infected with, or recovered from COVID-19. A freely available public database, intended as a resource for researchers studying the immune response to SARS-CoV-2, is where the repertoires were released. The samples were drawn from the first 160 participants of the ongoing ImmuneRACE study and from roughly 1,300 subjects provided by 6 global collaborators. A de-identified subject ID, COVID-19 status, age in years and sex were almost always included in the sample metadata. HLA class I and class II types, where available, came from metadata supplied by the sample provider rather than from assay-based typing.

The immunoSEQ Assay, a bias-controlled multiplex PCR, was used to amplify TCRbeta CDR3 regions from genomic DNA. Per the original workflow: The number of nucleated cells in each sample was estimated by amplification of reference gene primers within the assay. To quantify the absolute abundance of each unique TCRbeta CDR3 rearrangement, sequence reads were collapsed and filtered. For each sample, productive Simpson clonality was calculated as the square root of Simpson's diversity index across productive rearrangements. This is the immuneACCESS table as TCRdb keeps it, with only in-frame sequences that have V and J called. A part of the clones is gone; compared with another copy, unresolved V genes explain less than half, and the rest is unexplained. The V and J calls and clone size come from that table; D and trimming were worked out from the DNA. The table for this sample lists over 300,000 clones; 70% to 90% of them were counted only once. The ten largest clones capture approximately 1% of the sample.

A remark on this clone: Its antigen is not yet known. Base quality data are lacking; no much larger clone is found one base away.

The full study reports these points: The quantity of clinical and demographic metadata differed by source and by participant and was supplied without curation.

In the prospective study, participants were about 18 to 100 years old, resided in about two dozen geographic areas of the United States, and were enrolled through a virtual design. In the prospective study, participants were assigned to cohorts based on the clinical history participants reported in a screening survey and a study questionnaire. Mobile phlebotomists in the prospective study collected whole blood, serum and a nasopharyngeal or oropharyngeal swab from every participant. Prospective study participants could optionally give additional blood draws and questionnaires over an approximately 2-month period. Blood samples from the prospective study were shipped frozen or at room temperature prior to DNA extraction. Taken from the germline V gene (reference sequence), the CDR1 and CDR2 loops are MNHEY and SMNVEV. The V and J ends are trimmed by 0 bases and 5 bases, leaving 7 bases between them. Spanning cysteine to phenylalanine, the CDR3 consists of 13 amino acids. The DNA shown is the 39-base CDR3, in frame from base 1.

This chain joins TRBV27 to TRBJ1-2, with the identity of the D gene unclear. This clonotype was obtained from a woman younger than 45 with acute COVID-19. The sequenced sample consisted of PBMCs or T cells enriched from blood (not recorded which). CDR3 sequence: CASSLSLRYGYTF. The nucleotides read TGTGCCAGCAGTTTATCACTGAGATATGGCTACACCTTC.